This TCR beta chain was sequenced for a study of blood T cells in healthy people across ages (dated by TCRdb to 2015 to 2017). A note on the overall study: Template switching captured roughly one uniquely barcoded TCR beta cDNA molecule per two T cells in model experiments. To avoid experimental bias, donors of different ages were randomly spread across the sequencing lanes. Four age groups were formed from the donors: young (average 16 years), middle-aged (just under 40), aged (62) and long-lived (around 82). The study measured age-related changes in TCR beta repertoire diversity using deep sequencing normalized with unique cDNA molecular identifiers. For two donors (one aged 18 to 30 and one aged 80 or older), the study analyzed two additional independent replicas of 1 million unique cDNA reads from the same blood draw.

Donors were a few dozen systemically healthy Caucasian individuals from Russia aged roughly 6 to 100 years. Each donor gave around 9.8 milliliters of peripheral blood, collected into EDTA-treated Vacutainer tubes. Ficoll-Paque density-gradient centrifugation was used to isolate PBMCs, with at least 6.5 million per sample. Total RNA was extracted from PBMCs with Trizol reagent, with at least 5.5 micrograms obtained per sample. The percentages of naive CD45RAhigh/CD27high T cells were determined by flow cytometry on a PBMC aliquot from every donor. Receptor amplification or capture employed 5' RACE. Sequencing was performed on an Illumina HiSeq 2500. A second 7 to 11 cycle PCR used a sample-barcoded 5' primer and a J-beta primer mix. Each TCR beta cDNA molecule received a unique molecular identifier from a template-switch 5' adaptor carrying 12 random nucleotides. At least 2.5 million CDR3-containing paired-end reads were obtained from each sample. All of the RNA was converted into first-strand cDNA using the Mint cDNA synthesis kit, with a TRBC-specific oligonucleotide serving as the primer. Following uracil-DNA glycosylase treatment, all cDNA underwent a first 18-cycle PCR with the universal primers M1SS and BC2_uni_R. Per the original workflow: Each sample was normalized by randomly selecting 1 million high-quality reads, each carrying a distinct molecular identifier. Instead of being binned into consensus sequences, reads with shared molecular identifiers were discarded. MiTCR, run with a Q25 quality threshold and the strictest error-elimination algorithm, handled CDR3 identification, clonotype clustering and error correction. A nonparametric unseen species model with Euler transformation was used to estimate a lower bound on total TCR beta diversity. The public reads were reanalyzed by TCRdb: fastp trimming at Q25, MiXCR alignment, in-frame beta chains only. Rows with a matching CDR3 protein are joined into one entry that keeps the most common DNA and genes. The V and J calls and clone size are TCRdb's, not the authors'. The sample table holds about 1.4 million distinct CDR3 sequences, of which 45% to 70% were seen once. Of the sample, 6.5% to 8.5% is held by the ten largest clones.

Deletion took 6 bases off V and 6 bases off J, with a span of 17 bases between the germline ends. From the cysteine through the phenylalanine, the CDR3 covers 15 amino acids. Only CDR3 DNA is held: 45 bases, read in frame from base 1. For CDR1 and CDR2, the germline V gene lists MNHEY and SVGEGT. Details on this clonotype: The antigen it recognizes is unknown. No base quality information exists; no much larger clone differs at one position.

Beyond this particular receptor, the publication reports: Compared with the aged group, the long-lived group had more naive CD4+ T cells, fewer expanded clones and increased TCR diversity, a pattern suggesting age selection. There was a strong correlation between observed TCR beta diversity and the percentage of naive T cells measured by flow cytometry. Estimates of total diversity based on one million sequenced T cells were regarded as lower bounds and as underestimates. Because donor CMV infection status was unknown, age-related changes in expanded clonotypes were potentially confounded. Observed TCR beta diversity per million T cells fell roughly linearly with age, and a significant reduction was already apparent by age roughly 40. Conclusive comparison of naive and antigen-experienced compartments was prevented by the profiling of bulk unsorted PBMCs.

Sequencing was carried out using blood. The receptor was derived from a man in his late teens or twenties in good health. The rearrangement combines TRBV6-2 or TRBV6-3 with TRBJ2-2, with the D segment identity uncertain. The CDR3 here reads CASSILRNGAGELFF. The base sequence is TGTGCCAGCAGCATACTAAGAAATGGGGCCGGGGAGCTGTTTTTT.